This TCR beta chain was captured by sequencing in a study of graft-versus-host responses after intestinal transplantation. Trimming at V came to 0 bases and at J to 3 bases, leaving 6 bases not matched to a gene. This CDR3 is 15 amino acids long. The germline V gene has CDR1 SGHRS and CDR2 YFSETQ. A word on this clone: The antigen is not known.

Produced via immunoSEQ multiplex PCR; TCRdb's table is partial and in-frame only. The sample contains about 120,000 clones, more than 85% of which appear only once. This clonotype was sampled from a human donor who was the organ donor for an intestinal transplant. The chain is built from TRBV5-1 and TRBJ2-7, with 7 nucleotides matching TRBD2. Material: unstimulated CD8+ T cells sorted from spleen or lymph node cells, obtained before transplant. CDR3: CASSLVGGEGYEQYF. CDR3 bases: TGCGCCAGCAGCTTGGTGGGCGGGGAGGGCTACGAGCAGTACTTC.